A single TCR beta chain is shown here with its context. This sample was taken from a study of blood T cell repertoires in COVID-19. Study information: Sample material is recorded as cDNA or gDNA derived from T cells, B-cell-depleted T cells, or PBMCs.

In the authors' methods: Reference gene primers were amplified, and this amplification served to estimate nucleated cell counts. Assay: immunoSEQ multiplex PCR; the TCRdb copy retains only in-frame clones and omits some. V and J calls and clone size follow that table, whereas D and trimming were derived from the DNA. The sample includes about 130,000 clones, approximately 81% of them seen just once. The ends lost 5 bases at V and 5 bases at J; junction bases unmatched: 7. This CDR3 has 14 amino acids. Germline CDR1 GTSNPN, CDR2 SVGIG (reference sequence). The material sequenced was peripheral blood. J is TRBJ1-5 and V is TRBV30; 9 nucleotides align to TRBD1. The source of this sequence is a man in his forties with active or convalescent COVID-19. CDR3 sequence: CAWGTGQGHQPQHF. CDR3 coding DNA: TGTGCCTGGGGGACTGGACAGGGGCATCAGCCCCAGCATTTT. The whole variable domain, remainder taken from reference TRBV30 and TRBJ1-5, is SQTIHQWPATLVQPVGSPLSLECTVEGTSNPNLYWYRQAAGRGLQLLFYSVGIGQISSEVPQNLSASRPQDRQFILSSKKLLLSDSGFYLCAWGTGQGHQPQHFGDGTRLSIL.